This entry describes one TCR beta chain. This entry belongs to a study of blood T cell repertoires in COVID-19. Study details: The study drew acute and convalescent COVID-19 samples from the United States, Italy and Spain.

Authors' processing steps: Scientists estimated how many nucleated cells there were by amplifying reference gene primers. The method was immunoSEQ multiplex PCR; TCRdb's version includes in-frame clones alone and lacks a portion of them. The V and J calls and clone size were taken over from that table, and D and trimming were inferred from the DNA. The sample contains over 600,000 clones, 85% to 90% of which appear only once. The CDR3 has 14 residues. CDR1 and CDR2 (germline): MGHDK, SYGVNS. V was trimmed by 3 bases and J by 6 bases, leaving 14 bases between them. Sequences were obtained from peripheral blood. The chain employs TRBV25-1 and TRBJ1-2, with D uncertain. The receptor was derived from a woman under 30 with acute or convalescent COVID-19. Here the CDR3 reads CASSDPSRRDGYTF. The DNA of the CDR3 is TGTGCCAGCAGTGACCCTTCGCGGAGGGATGGCTACACCTTC.